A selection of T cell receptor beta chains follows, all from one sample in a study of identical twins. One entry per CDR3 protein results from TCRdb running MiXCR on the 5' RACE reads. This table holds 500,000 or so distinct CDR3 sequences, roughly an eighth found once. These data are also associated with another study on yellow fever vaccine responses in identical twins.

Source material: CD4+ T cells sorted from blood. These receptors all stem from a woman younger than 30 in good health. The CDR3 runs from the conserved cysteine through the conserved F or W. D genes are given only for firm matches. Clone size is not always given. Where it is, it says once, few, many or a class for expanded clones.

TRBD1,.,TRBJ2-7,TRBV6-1,TGTGCCAGCACCAAAGGACAGGGACAACCCTACGAGCAGTACTTC,CASTKGQGQPYEQYF
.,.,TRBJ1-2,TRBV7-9,TGTGCCAGCAGCGACGGACGGTCCTATGGCTACACCTTC,CASSDGRSYGYTF
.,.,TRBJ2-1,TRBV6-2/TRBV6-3,TGTGCCAGCGCGGAGGACTCCTACAATGAGCAGTTCTTC,CASAEDSYNEQFF
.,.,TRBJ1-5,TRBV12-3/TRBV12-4,TGTGCCAGCAGTTTCGAGGGGCAGCCCCAGCATTTT,CASSFEGQPQHF
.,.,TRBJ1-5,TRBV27,TGTGCCAGCGGCAAGGGTTCGGGCAGCAATCAGCCCCAGCATTTT,CASGKGSGSNQPQHF
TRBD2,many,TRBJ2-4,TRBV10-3,TGTGCCGCAGGAGAGGGAGGGTCCAAAAACATTCAGTACTTC,CAAGEGGSKNIQYF
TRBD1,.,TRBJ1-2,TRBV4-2,TGTGCCAGCAGCCAGTGGACAGGGGATGGCTACACCTTC,CASSQWTGDGYTF
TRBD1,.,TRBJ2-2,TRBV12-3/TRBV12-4,TGTGCCAGCAGTTTAGGTCAGGGGGCGAGCACCGGGGAGCTGTTTTTT,CASSLGQGASTGELFF
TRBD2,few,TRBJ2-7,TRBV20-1,TGCAGTGCTAGGGCGACGGGCCCGGGAGGGGTCAGCGAGCAGTACTTC,CSARATGPGGVSEQYF
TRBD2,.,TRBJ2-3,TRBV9,TGTGCCAGCAGCGTCCGACTAGCGGGGGCAGATACGCAGTATTTT,CASSVRLAGADTQYF
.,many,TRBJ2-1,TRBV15,TGTGCCACCAGCAGAGAAGTGGGGGCCTCCTACAATGAGCAGTTCTTC,CATSREVGASYNEQFF
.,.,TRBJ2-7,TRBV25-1,TGTGCCAGCAGTGAATTCCTGGCCGGGGGCGAGCAGTACTTC,CASSEFLAGGEQYF
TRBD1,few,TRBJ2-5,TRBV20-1,TGCAGTGCTGACGGGACAGGAGGCGAAGAGACCCAGTACTTC,CSADGTGGEETQYF